A selection of T cell receptor beta chains follows, all from one sample in a study of identical twins. From the 5' RACE reads, TCRdb called clonotypes with MiXCR, one entry per CDR3 protein. The table lists under 800,000 distinct CDR3 sequences, less than 25% of them singletons. These data are also associated with another study on T cells expressing NK-cell markers.

The sample comprised PBMCs. These receptors were taken from a woman aged 18-30 years in good health. CDR3s include the opening cysteine and the closing phenylalanine or tryptophan. The D gene is left open where the match is weak. Clone size, where shown, is once, few, many, or a class for clones that have expanded.

TRBV5-5	.	.	TRBJ2-7	TGTGCCAGCAGCCCCCCACAGGGAATCTACGAGCAGTACTTC	CASSPPQGIYEQYF
TRBV11-2	.	once	TRBJ2-7	TGTGCCAGCAGCTTAGCGCGGGGATTCTCCTACGAGCAGTACTTC	CASSLARGFSYEQYF
TRBV20-1	.	few	TRBJ2-5	TGCAGTGCTCGCCTCCTAGCGCTGGAGACCCAGTACTTC	CSARLLALETQYF
TRBV6-6	.	few	TRBJ1-5	TGTGCCAGCAGCCCCGGGTCACATCAGCCCCAGCATTTT	CASSPGSHQPQHF
TRBV7-2	.	.	TRBJ2-1	TGTGCCAGCAGTTCCTTCGCGGAGTCCTACAATGAGCAGTTCTTC	CASSSFAESYNEQFF
TRBV29-1	.	.	TRBJ2-1	TGCAGCGTGGTGACTATAGAGCGGGTGGGGGAGCAGTTCTTC	CSVVTIERVGEQFF
TRBV24-1	.	many	TRBJ2-3	TGTGCCACCAGTGGTGCGGGTACCGGGGATACGCAGTATTTT	CATSGAGTGDTQYF
TRBV30	TRBD1	.	TRBJ2-1	TGTGCCTGGAGGCGACAGGGGGTCTACAATGAGCAGTTCTTC	CAWRRQGVYNEQFF
TRBV4-1	TRBD2	.	TRBJ2-1	TGCGCCAGCAGCCAAGTTGGCGGGAGGCGCCATGAGGGGCAGTTCTTC	CASSQVGGRRHEGQFF
TRBV20-1	.	.	TRBJ1-2	TGCAGTGCTTGGCAGCCGGGACTAACCTCCTACACCTTC	CSAWQPGLTSYTF
TRBV5-6	TRBD2	few	TRBJ2-1	TGTGCCAGCAGCTCGTCCGGGACTAGGGAGTTCTTC	CASSSSGTREFF
TRBV10-3	.	few	TRBJ2-1	TGTGCCATCACCCAAGACCCAACACCCTACAATGAGCAGTTCTTC	CAITQDPTPYNEQFF
TRBV7-9	TRBD1	.	TRBJ2-5	TGTGCCACCGACAGGGTTGGGGCGGAGACCCAGTACTTC	CATDRVGAETQYF
TRBV4-2	.	few	TRBJ2-7	TGTGCCAGCAGCCAAGATCAACAGGAACATTACGAGCAGTACTTC	CASSQDQQEHYEQYF
TRBV7-2	TRBD2	.	TRBJ2-1	TGTGCCAGCACCGCTAGCGGACCCTCCTACAATGAGCAGTTCTTC	CASTASGPSYNEQFF
TRBV10-3	TRBD1	.	TRBJ2-1	TGTGCCATGGGGGGTTCTGAGACAGGGGTGTTCTTC	CAMGGSETGVFF
TRBV29-1	.	.	TRBJ2-7	TGCAGCGTTCGGGGGCCCTACGAGCAGTACTTC	CSVRGPYEQYF
TRBV5-1	TRBD1	.	TRBJ1-1	TGCGCCAGCAGTTCTATTCCCGGACAGGGTGCTGAAGCTTTCTTT	CASSSIPGQGAEAFF
TRBV4-3	.	few	TRBJ2-7	TGCGCCAGCAGCCAAGAGGCGGCCCTAGCCTACGAGCAGTACTTC	CASSQEAALAYEQYF
TRBV20-1	TRBD2	.	TRBJ2-5	TGCAGTGCATACCTGGGGACTACCCAAGAGACCCAGTACTTC	CSAYLGTTQETQYF
TRBV18	.	few	TRBJ2-7	TGTGCCAGCTCACCTCCTGGAGCACACCGCTACGAGCAGTACTTC	CASSPPGAHRYEQYF
TRBV6-2/TRBV6-3	TRBD2	once	TRBJ2-2	TGTGCCAGCAAGGGAGGGAGAACCGGGGAGCTGTTTTTT	CASKGGRTGELFF
TRBV2	TRBD2	.	TRBJ2-1	TGTGCCAGCAGTGCCCAAACTAGCGGGGGGCCAGTCAATGAGCAGTTCTTC	CASSAQTSGGPVNEQFF
TRBV15	TRBD2	many	TRBJ2-7	TGTGCCACCAGGGCTAGCGGGACGGATGAGCAGTACTTC	CATRASGTDEQYF
TRBV3-1	.	many	TRBJ2-3	TGTGCCAGCAGCCAAGATTTTCCAGAGGGCACAGATACGCAGTATTTT	CASSQDFPEGTDTQYF
TRBV20-1	TRBD1	few	TRBJ2-7	TGCAGTGCTAGAGGGGGGACAGGGACCTACGAGCAGTACTTC	CSARGGTGTYEQYF
TRBV18	TRBD1	.	TRBJ2-7	TGTGCCAGCTCACTCACGCGACAGGGGTCCTACGAGCAGTACTTC	CASSLTRQGSYEQYF
TRBV2	.	once	TRBJ2-3	TGTGCCGTCCCGGCTGCGGGTGTACTCACAGATACGCAGTATTTT	CAVPAAGVLTDTQYF
TRBV7-3	.	.	TRBJ2-3	TGTGCCAGCACCCCGGGGGAGGGAGGGGGTACGCAGTATTTT	CASTPGEGGGTQYF
TRBV5-5	TRBD1	.	TRBJ1-5	TGTGCCAGGGGCCCCGGGACAGGGCATCAGCCCCAGCATTTT	CARGPGTGHQPQHF
TRBV6-1	TRBD1	.	TRBJ1-2	TGTGCCAGCATGATCCCGGGACAGGGTTTTGGTGGCTACACCTTC	CASMIPGQGFGGYTF
TRBV10-3	TRBD2	many	TRBJ2-1	TGTGCCATCACCGATGCCGGGACTAGTTCCTACAATGAGCAGTTCTTC	CAITDAGTSSYNEQFF
TRBV7-9	.	.	TRBJ1-1	TGTGCCAGCAGCTCCTCATCCTTCGAAGCTTTCTTT	CASSSSSFEAFF
TRBV20-1	TRBD2	.	TRBJ2-1	TGCAGTGCTTTCGGACTAGCGGGGACACAATACGAGCAGTTCTTC	CSAFGLAGTQYEQFF
TRBV27	.	.	TRBJ2-3	TGTGCCAGCAGTTTCGCCCACAGGCCGACAGATACGCAGTATTTT	CASSFAHRPTDTQYF
TRBV6-5	TRBD2	few	TRBJ2-7	TGTGCCAGCAGTTACCTAGCGGGAGTAAGCGAGCAGTACTTC	CASSYLAGVSEQYF
TRBV20-1	.	few	TRBJ2-1	TGCAGTGCTAGGCGGGACCTCAATTACAATGAGCAGTTCTTC	CSARRDLNYNEQFF
TRBV20-1	.	few	TRBJ1-1	TGCAGTGCAAAGACCCGGGGCCCCGGCGCTGAAGCTTTCTTT	CSAKTRGPGAEAFF
TRBV7-9	.	few	TRBJ2-2	TGTGCCAGCAGCCGCCGGGACTCTCCCACCGGGGAGCTGTTTTTT	CASSRRDSPTGELFF
TRBV3-1	.	few	TRBJ2-5	TGTGCCAGCAGCCAACTCGACAGACAAGAGACCCAGTACTTC	CASSQLDRQETQYF
TRBV5-4	TRBD1	many	TRBJ2-1	TGTGCCAGCAACTTACTCGGGACAGGGGATTACAATGAGCAGTTCTTC	CASNLLGTGDYNEQFF
TRBV5-1	TRBD2	many	TRBJ2-3	TGCGCCAGCAGCTCCGGACTAGCTCTTGTAGATACGCAGTATTTT	CASSSGLALVDTQYF
TRBV12-3/TRBV12-4	.	few	TRBJ2-3	TGTGCCAACACCAAGACTAGAACAGATACGCAGTATTTT	CANTKTRTDTQYF
TRBV7-9	.	few	TRBJ2-3	TGTGCCAGCAGCTCCCAGGGGGGCGCACGGTCGCAGTATTTT	CASSSQGGARSQYF
TRBV20-1	.	.	TRBJ1-1	TGCAGTGCCCCCCGGAACAGGGTCGTGTTCTTT	CSAPRNRVVFF
TRBV20-1	.	.	TRBJ1-1	TGCAGTGCCCGCGCGGACCCGGACACTGAAGCTTTCTTT	CSARADPDTEAFF